The sequence of this T cell receptor beta chain was determined in a study of T cells expressing NK-cell markers. Study-level information: From sorted CD3+CD56+NKG2C+, CD3+CD56+NKG2C- and CD3+CD56-NKG2C+ T cells came the TCR beta repertoires. The eight sequenced donors comprised seven who were HCMV-seropositive and one who was seronegative.

Findings and caveats of the study: As a fraction of CD8+ T cells, dominant NKG2C+ clonotypes reached roughly 1.0-7.0% in more than five donors.

A note on this clonotype: No antigen is known for it.

The CDR3 sequence is 17 residues long. The germline V gene encodes CDR1 LGHNA and CDR2 YSLEER. No DNA is given; TCRdb re-called the 5' RACE reads and lists each CDR3 protein once. In all, the sample yields about 440,000 distinct CDR3 sequences. V is TRBV4-3 and J is TRBJ1-4. Sequenced sample: blood T cells: a sorted CD56 or NKG2C T cell subset, CD4+ or CD8+ T cells, or bulk PBMC T cells (not recorded which). The sequence derives from a woman between 18 and 70 years old in good health. The chain's CDR3 is CASSQDPRRTIGEKLFF.